Shown below are 25 T cell receptor beta chains from a single sample sequenced in a study of blood T cell repertoires in COVID-19. Libraries were prepared by immunoSEQ multiplex PCR; TCRdb keeps only in-frame clonotypes and omits some of them. The sample has about 98,000 clones, around 85% seen once. Sample: peripheral blood. These receptors were collected from an elderly woman with acute or convalescent COVID-19.

This clone has a handful of counts. This chain joins TRBV28 and TRBJ1-2; 7 bases align to TRBD1. Per the germline V gene, CDR1 is MDHEN and CDR2 is SYDVKM. This CDR3 has 14 amino acids. The J segment lost 4 bases and the V segment lost 9 bases, leaving 11 bases of the junction unmatched. The CDR3 is CASRRTGPSYGYTF. The CDR3, as DNA: TGTGCCAGTAGACGGACAGGCCCCTCCTATGGCTACACCTTC.

The CDR3 protein is CASSPTGQGMGNYGYTF. The DNA for the CDR3 is TGTGCCAGCAGCCCTACCGGACAGGGGATGGGGAACTATGGCTACACCTTC. V usage is TRBV7-9 and J usage is TRBJ1-2, with 9 bases matching TRBD1. Per germline, CDR1 SEHNR and CDR2 FQNEAQ (reference sequence). V lost 5 bases and J lost 2; bases outside the gene matches: 12. This CDR3 has 17 amino acids.

The sample holds a few counts of this clone. This chain uses TRBV5-1 with TRBJ2-6; 7 nucleotides agree with TRBD1. The V gene's germline CDR1 is SGHRS and CDR2 YFSETQ. Unmatched junction bases numbered 0, after V lost 0 bases and J lost 0 bases. The CDR3 runs 16 residues. The CDR3: CASSLGDSSGANVLTF. Here the CDR3 DNA reads TGCGCCAGCAGCTTGGGGGACAGCTCTGGGGCCAACGTCCTGACTTTC.

This clone was detected only once. The rearrangement joins TRBV29-1 to TRBJ2-5; 7 bases are a match to TRBD2. Germline CDR1 is SQVTM and CDR2 is ANQGSEA. The trim removed 7 bases at V and 0 bases at J, leaving 8 bases unmatched. The CDR3 covers 14 residues. This CDR3 is CSAESGGNQETQYF. CDR3 coding DNA: TGCAGCGCCGAATCCGGGGGGAACCAAGAGACCCAGTACTTC.

The rearrangement links TRBV30 to TRBJ1-1; 7 bases line up with TRBD1. CDR3 length: 13 amino acids. The V segment lost 5 bases and the J segment 1 base; nucleotides outside the gene matches: 4. CDR1 and CDR2 from the germline V gene are GTSNPN and SVGIG (reference sequence). CDR3 nucleotides: TGTGCCTGGGACAGGGCCTCGAACACTGAAGCTTTCTTT. Its protein product is CAWDRASNTEAFF.

The chain joins TRBV4-2 to TRBJ2-2, with D maybe TRBD2 (7 bases). Between the trimmed V and J ends, which lost 0 bases and 3 bases, there was a span of 11 bases. From germline, CDR1 is LGHNA and CDR2 YNFKEQ. There are 16 residues in the CDR3. The CDR3 coding sequence is TGTGCCAGCAGCCAAGATTGGGGGGGCGACACCGGGGAGCTGTTTTTT. It translates to CASSQDWGGDTGELFF.

V gene TRBV6-6 combines with J gene TRBJ1-3; D is undetermined. CDR3 length: 15 residues. CDR1 MNHNY and CDR2 SVGAGI come from the germline V gene (reference sequence). With 0 bases removed from V and 3 bases from J, the gap between germline ends came to 9 bases. The CDR3 DNA follows: TGTGCCAGCAGTTACTCTCCGGGAAGTGGAAACACCATATATTTT. It yields the protein CASSYSPGSGNTIYF.

The chain joins TRBV19 to TRBJ2-2; D is possibly TRBD1 (5 bases). The ends were cut back, 5 bases at V and 7 bases at J, with 8 bases in the middle. The CDR3 sequence is 12 residues long. CDR1 and CDR2 from the germline V gene are LNHDA and SQIVND (reference sequence). CDR3 in DNA: TGTGCCAGTAGTCTCAGGGTCGGGGAGCTGTTTTTT. The encoded protein is CASSLRVGELFF.

J is TRBJ2-5 and V is TRBV6-6, with D possibly TRBD2 on 5 matching bases. The germline V gene has CDR1 MNHNY and CDR2 SVGAGI (reference sequence). This CDR3 has 12 residues. Trimming left V 8 bases short and J 1 base short, with 8 bases between. The CDR3 protein is CASGGLQETQYF. The CDR3 region has the DNA TGTGCCAGCGGAGGACTCCAAGAGACCCAGTACTTC.

This chain uses TRBV5-3 with TRBJ1-5; 7 positions match TRBD1. TRBV5-3 qualifies as an ORF whose function is uncertain. V shed 6 bases, J shed 1 base, and the junction held 13 bases outside the gene matches. The CDR3 extends over 17 amino acids. CDR3 residues: CARTKGTARDSNQPQHF. The DNA of the CDR3 is TGTGCCAGAACCAAGGGGACAGCTCGGGACAGCAATCAGCCCCAGCATTTT.

This clone was seen a handful of times. V gene TRBV4-3 combines with J gene TRBJ1-2; D is perhaps TRBD1 (5 bases). V was trimmed by 1 base and J by 2 bases, leaving 20 bases between them. The CDR3 extends over 18 amino acids. Per the germline V gene, CDR1 is LGHNA and CDR2 is YSLEER. The CDR3 nucleotides read TGCGCCAGCAGCCAAGGAACCCTCAGCTTGGGGCAGAACTATGGCTACACCTTC. It encodes CASSQGTLSLGQNYGYTF.

The chain joins TRBV5-6 to TRBJ2-3; TRBD1 matches at 8 bases. Germline V gene lookup returns CDR1 SGHDT and CDR2 YYEEEE. After removal of 4 bases from V and 1 base from J, the junction contained 8 bases not matched to a gene. The CDR3 covers 16 residues. Written as DNA, the CDR3 is TGTGCCAGCAGCCTTAGTGGGGACAGGCGCACAGATACGCAGTATTTT. As protein: CASSLSGDRRTDTQYF.

The chain joins TRBV10-3 to TRBJ1-2; 7 positions agree with TRBD1. Looked up from germline, CDR1 is ENHRY and CDR2 is SYGVKD. This CDR3 is 14 amino acids long. The J segment lost 4 bases and the V segment lost 4 bases, leaving 6 bases of the junction unmatched. Written as DNA, the CDR3 is TGTGCCATCAGTGCCCAAGGGGGCAGCTATGGCTACACCTTC. This encodes CAISAQGGSYGYTF.

The rearrangement uses TRBV5-6 and TRBJ1-2; 7 bases are a match to TRBD1. From germline, CDR1 is SGHDT and CDR2 YYEEEE. The CDR3 loop spans 14 amino acids. Losses at the gene ends were 5 bases for V and 4 bases for J; bases not matched to a gene: 8. The CDR3 region has the DNA TGTGCCAGCAGAATTACAGGGGATTCCTATGGCTACACCTTC. It is translated as CASRITGDSYGYTF.

The CDR3 region has the DNA TGTGCCAGCAGCTTCCAGGGAATGATCGGGGAGCTGTTTTTT. The encoded protein is CASSFQGMIGELFF. The chain combines TRBV7-2 with TRBJ2-2, with a weak D call TRBD1 (5 bases). Trimming removed 3 bases from V and 7 bases from J, with 12 bases in between. The CDR3 extends over 14 amino acids. The V gene's germline CDR1 is SGHTA and CDR2 FQGNSA.

This clone was seen a single time. This chain joins TRBV10-3 and TRBJ1-1; a weak D match, TRBD1 (6 bases). Per germline, CDR1 ENHRY and CDR2 SYGVKD. The CDR3 has 12 amino acids. V dropped 3 bases and J dropped 8 bases, with 10 bases sitting between them. CDR3 sequence: CAISEPQGEAFF. The CDR3 DNA sequence: TGTGCCATCAGTGAACCCCAGGGGGAAGCTTTCTTT.

The V gene is TRBV19, the J gene TRBJ1-5; D possibly corresponds to TRBD1 (6 bases). This CDR3 has 13 amino acids. V was trimmed by 5 bases and J by 11 bases, leaving 16 bases between them. CDR1 is LNHDA, CDR2 SQIVND, per germline (reference sequence). The CDR3 bases are TGTGCCAGTAGTGAAAGGGGGGGACTGGCCCAGCATTTT. Translation gives CASSERGGLAQHF.

This sequence joins TRBV25-1 and TRBJ1-4; 8 positions agree with TRBD1. The germline gives CDR1 MGHDK, CDR2 SYGVNS. V shed 3 bases, J shed 8 bases, and the junction held 5 bases outside the gene matches. The CDR3 totals 14 residues. CDR3 nucleotides: TGTGCCAGCAGTGAGACAGGGGCGGGCGAAAAACTGTTTTTT. It codes for CASSETGAGEKLFF.

J is TRBJ2-5 and V is TRBV5-1; 11 bases align to TRBD2. CDR3 length: 15 residues. V lost 3 bases, J lost 1 base, and 2 bases stayed unmatched. Germline V gives CDR1 SGHRS, CDR2 YFSETQ. CDR3 coding DNA: TGCGCCAGCAGCTGGGGGACTAGCGGCCAAGAGACCCAGTACTTC. As protein: CASSWGTSGQETQYF.

The rearrangement uses TRBV7-7 and TRBJ2-5; D unresolved. This CDR3 contains 15 residues. Germline assignment: CDR1 SSHAT and CDR2 FNYEAQ (reference sequence). V was clipped by 1 base and J by 2 bases, with 11 bases between them. In DNA form, the CDR3 reads TGTGCCAGCAGCTTAGGGTCCCTTACTCAAGAGACCCAGTACTTC. Its protein is CASSLGSLTQETQYF.

The chain recombines TRBV12-3 or TRBV12-4 with TRBJ1-2, with D maybe TRBD1 (6 bases). V gave up 6 bases and J gave up 2 bases, with 7 bases separating them. The CDR3 consists of 12 residues. CDR3 sequence: CASRGTNYGYTF. For the CDR3, the DNA is TGTGCCAGCAGGGGGACAAACTATGGCTACACCTTC.

This sequence joins TRBV2 and TRBJ2-7, with D possibly being TRBD1 (5 bases). The V end was cut by 3 bases, the J end by 3 bases, with 9 bases between. This CDR3 comprises 13 residues. Germline V gives CDR1 SNHLY, CDR2 FYNNEI. CDR3 protein: CASSEFDSYEQYF. The CDR3 DNA follows: TGTGCCAGCAGTGAGTTTGACAGCTACGAGCAGTACTTC.

The rearrangement uses TRBV10-2 and TRBJ1-2; 8 nucleotides match TRBD1. The trim removed 6 bases at V and 8 bases at J, leaving 11 bases unmatched. Per the germline V gene, CDR1 is WSHSY and CDR2 is SAAADI. The CDR3 runs to 14 residues. The CDR3 region is CASSPGTGVGGYTF. The CDR3 DNA sequence: TGCGCCAGCAGCCCCGGGACAGGTGTTGGGGGCTACACCTTC.

The chain recombines TRBV23-1 with TRBJ2-5, with D tentatively TRBD2 (6 bases). TRBV23-1 is noted as an ORF with a role that remains uncertain. Trimming removed 2 bases from V and 5 bases from J, with 12 bases in between. The length of the CDR3 is 14 residues. The CDR3 region is CASSQGGSQETQYF. CDR3 DNA: TGCGCCAGCAGTCAAGGAGGGTCGCAGGAGACCCAGTACTTC.

The chain recombines TRBV5-4 with TRBJ1-2; TRBD1 is a possible D gene (5 bases). V lost 3 bases to trimming and J lost 2 bases, with 14 bases between them. The CDR3 is made up of 15 amino acids. Looked up from germline, CDR1 is SGHNT and CDR2 is YYREEE (reference sequence). The CDR3 loop is CASSSPGGENYGYTF. CDR3 coding DNA: TGTGCCAGCAGCTCACCGGGGGGAGAAAACTATGGCTACACCTTC. The full variable domain, its missing parts supplied by reference TRBV5-4 and TRBJ1-2, is ETGVTQSPTHLIKTRGQQVTLRCSSQSGHNTVSWYQQALGQGPQFIFQYYREEENGRGNFPPRFSGLQFPNYSSELNVNALELDDSALYLCASSSPGGENYGYTFGSGTRLTVV.